A selection of T cell receptor beta chains follows, all from one sample in a study of blood T cell repertoires in COVID-19. Sequencing was performed with immunoSEQ multiplex PCR; in TCRdb, only in-frame clones are kept and a portion is missing. The table lists approximately 200,000 clones, around 89% of them singletons. Specimen: peripheral blood. These receptors all stem from a man aged 30 to 39 with COVID-19, enrolled during active disease. Each CDR3 is given with its conserved first and last residue. The D gene is left open where the match is weak. Not every row has a clone size; where given, it reads once, few, many or a size class.

clone_size	j_call	v_call	d_call	cdr3_aa	cdr3_nt
once	TRBJ1-3	TRBV15	.	CATSRDEGAGNTIYF	TGTGCCACCAGCAGAGATGAGGGGGCTGGAAACACCATATATTTT
once	TRBJ2-7	TRBV5-4	TRBD1	CASSSGTGFSYEQYF	TGTGCCAGCAGCTCCGGGACAGGGTTTTCCTACGAGCAGTACTTC
.	TRBJ1-3	TRBV2	TRBD1	CASDRGQGNTIYF	TGTGCCAGCGACCGGGGACAGGGAAACACCATATATTTT
.	TRBJ2-7	TRBV4-3	.	CASSQHTGPSSYEQYF	TGCGCCAGCAGCCAACACACAGGCCCTAGCTCCTACGAGCAGTACTTC
once	TRBJ1-1	TRBV6-2/TRBV6-3	.	CASSQLLKTEAFF	TGTGCCAGCAGCCAACTCCTTAAGACTGAAGCTTTCTTT
once	TRBJ1-1	TRBV27	TRBD1	CASSFDRTGEDTEAFF	TGTGCCAGCAGTTTCGACCGGACAGGGGAGGACACTGAAGCTTTCTTT
.	TRBJ1-1	TRBV27	.	CASSSTGVMNTEAFF	TGTGCCAGCAGTTCGACAGGAGTGATGAACACTGAAGCTTTCTTT
.	TRBJ1-2	TRBV7-9	.	CASSRGAGTYGYTF	TGTGCCAGCAGCAGGGGTGCAGGCACCTATGGCTACACCTTC
.	TRBJ2-5	TRBV7-3	TRBD2	CASSFSREGEKTQYF	TGTGCCAGCAGCTTCTCTCGGGAGGGGGAGAAGACCCAGTACTTC
.	TRBJ1-4	TRBV19	TRBD1	CASSIVHRGTNEKLFF	TGTGCCAGTAGTATAGTTCACAGGGGGACTAATGAAAAACTGTTTTTT
.	TRBJ1-4	TRBV7-2	.	CASSLNREGEKLFF	TGTGCCAGCAGCTTAAACAGGGAGGGTGAAAAACTGTTTTTT
.	TRBJ1-2	TRBV15	.	CATSREMTVIRGYTF	TGTGCCACCAGCAGAGAAATGACAGTAATTCGAGGCTACACCTTC
.	TRBJ2-3	TRBV7-7	TRBD2	CASSSGLAGYTDTQYF	TGTGCCAGCAGCTCGGGACTAGCGGGGTACACAGATACGCAGTATTTT
.	TRBJ1-3	TRBV24-1	.	CATSAISEDTIYF	TGTGCCACCAGTGCCATCTCTGAGGACACCATATATTTT
.	TRBJ1-1	TRBV6-4	.	CASSSTVNTEAFF	TGTGCCAGCAGTTCCACAGTGAACACTGAAGCTTTCTTT
.	TRBJ1-3	TRBV11-3	TRBD1	CASSLMGTGAQSGNTIYF	TGTGCCAGCAGCTTAATGGGGACAGGGGCCCAATCTGGAAACACCATATATTTT
few	TRBJ2-1	TRBV20-1	.	CSAEGWNEQFF	TGCAGTGCTGAGGGCTGGAATGAGCAGTTCTTC
.	TRBJ1-2	TRBV9	.	CASSVVGANGYTF	TGTGCCAGCAGCGTAGTAGGGGCGAATGGCTACACCTTC
.	TRBJ1-4	TRBV28	.	CASSFSTSNEKLFF	TGTGCCAGCAGTTTCTCGACTTCTAATGAAAAACTGTTTTTT
.	TRBJ2-7	TRBV19	.	CASSIGGGTSEQYF	TGTGCCAGTAGTATAGGCGGTGGAACCTCCGAGCAGTACTTC
.	TRBJ2-7	TRBV5-6	.	CASSPRGFWDEQYF	TGTGCCAGCAGCCCCAGGGGCTTTTGGGACGAGCAGTACTTC
.	TRBJ2-7	TRBV27	TRBD1	CASSLVGTGTYEQYF	TGTGCCAGCAGTTTAGTGGGGACAGGAACCTACGAGCAGTACTTC
.	TRBJ2-1	TRBV4-3	TRBD2	CASSQDLAGSLNEQFF	TGCGCCAGCAGCCAAGATCTAGCGGGATCCCTCAATGAGCAGTTCTTC
.	TRBJ2-7	TRBV6-2/TRBV6-3	.	CASSYSDGDWNYEQYF	TGTGCCAGCAGTTACTCGGACGGGGACTGGAACTACGAGCAGTACTTC
.	TRBJ1-5	TRBV5-1	TRBD1	CASRPGTGGQPQHF	TGCGCCAGCAGACCCGGGACAGGGGGTCAGCCCCAGCATTTT
.	TRBJ1-3	TRBV20-1	.	CSASRQDSGNTIYF	TGCAGTGCTAGTCGACAGGACTCTGGAAACACCATATATTTT
.	TRBJ1-2	TRBV15	.	CATSRDLPDGYTF	TGTGCCACCAGCAGAGATCTGCCGGATGGCTACACCTTC
.	TRBJ2-2	TRBV7-2	.	CASSLGSGFAGELFF	TGTGCCAGCAGCTTAGGGTCAGGGTTTGCCGGGGAGCTGTTTTTT
.	TRBJ2-7	TRBV27	TRBD2	CASSSGSWYEQYF	TGTGCCAGCAGTAGCGGGAGCTGGTACGAGCAGTACTTC
few	TRBJ2-7	TRBV18	TRBD2	CASSQTLLAGGRYEQYF	TGTGCCAGCTCCCAGACACTACTAGCGGGAGGTCGCTACGAGCAGTACTTC
once	TRBJ2-1	TRBV5-1	TRBD2	CASSLYGSGSPNEQFF	TGCGCCAGCAGCTTGTACGGTAGCGGGAGCCCCAATGAGCAGTTCTTC
few	TRBJ1-4	TRBV29-1	.	CSVEEGGSRGEKLFF	TGCAGCGTTGAGGAAGGAGGGTCACGAGGTGAAAAACTGTTTTTT
.	TRBJ2-7	TRBV3-1/TRBV3-2	.	CASSQEGRGSYEQYF	TGTGCCAGCAGCCAAGAGGGTAGAGGGTCCTACGAGCAGTACTTC
.	TRBJ1-1	TRBV28	TRBD1	CASSSRGRGNTEAFF	TGTGCCAGCAGTTCCAGGGGGCGCGGGAACACTGAAGCTTTCTTT
.	TRBJ1-1	TRBV6-2/TRBV6-3	TRBD1	CASSQQGADTEAFF	TGTGCCAGCAGTCAACAGGGGGCGGACACTGAAGCTTTCTTT
.	TRBJ2-2	TRBV7-3	TRBD1	CASSGQDNTGELFF	TGTGCCAGCAGCGGACAGGATAACACCGGGGAGCTGTTTTTT
.	TRBJ2-4	TRBV6-1	TRBD1	CASSERDRPWDIQYF	TGTGCCAGCAGTGAACGGGACAGGCCTTGGGACATTCAGTACTTC
.	TRBJ2-2	TRBV2	TRBD2	CANTLAGPLTGELFF	TGTGCCAATACCCTAGCGGGACCCCTCACCGGGGAGCTGTTTTTT
once	TRBJ2-5	TRBV7-2	TRBD1	CASSTRTGGETQYF	TGTGCCAGCAGCACCCGGACAGGGGGAGAGACCCAGTACTTC
.	TRBJ2-1	TRBV7-3	.	CASSFRGDNEQFF	TGTGCCAGCAGCTTTCGCGGAGACAATGAGCAGTTCTTC
.	TRBJ1-1	TRBV9	.	CASSVSGDTEAFF	TGTGCCAGCAGCGTATCAGGGGACACTGAAGCTTTCTTT
.	TRBJ2-7	TRBV30	.	CAWSARFGYEQYF	TGTGCCTGGAGCGCCCGTTTCGGCTACGAGCAGTACTTC
few	TRBJ2-7	TRBV5-4	.	CASSFEPPYEQYF	TGTGCCAGCAGCTTTGAGCCCCCTTACGAGCAGTACTTC
.	TRBJ1-2	TRBV10-1	.	CASSVRGDGYTF	TGCGCCAGCAGTGTCAGGGGTGATGGCTACACCTTC
once	TRBJ1-1	TRBV7-8	.	CASSQYRDSIGNTEAFF	TGTGCCAGCAGCCAATACCGAGACTCTATTGGGAACACTGAAGCTTTCTTT
once	TRBJ1-6	TRBV27	TRBD1	CASSYRGLSPLHF	TGTGCCAGCAGTTACAGGGGCCTATCACCCCTCCACTTT
.	TRBJ2-7	TRBV11-2	TRBD1	CASSLTGGSYEQYF	TGTGCCAGCAGCTTAACAGGGGGTAGCTACGAGCAGTACTTC
once	TRBJ2-7	TRBV11-2	.	CASSPIGVGYEQYF	TGTGCCAGCAGCCCTATCGGGGTAGGCTACGAGCAGTACTTC
.	TRBJ2-3	TRBV28	.	CASSLGAPGGGDTQYF	TGTGCCAGCAGCTTGGGGGCGCCCGGCGGCGGAGATACGCAGTATTTT
.	TRBJ1-2	TRBV20-1	.	CSASQRTNYGYTF	TGCAGTGCTAGTCAGCGGACTAACTATGGCTACACCTTC
.	TRBJ2-3	TRBV6-6	TRBD2	CASLAGKSTDTQYF	TGTGCCAGCCTAGCGGGCAAGAGCACAGATACGCAGTATTTT